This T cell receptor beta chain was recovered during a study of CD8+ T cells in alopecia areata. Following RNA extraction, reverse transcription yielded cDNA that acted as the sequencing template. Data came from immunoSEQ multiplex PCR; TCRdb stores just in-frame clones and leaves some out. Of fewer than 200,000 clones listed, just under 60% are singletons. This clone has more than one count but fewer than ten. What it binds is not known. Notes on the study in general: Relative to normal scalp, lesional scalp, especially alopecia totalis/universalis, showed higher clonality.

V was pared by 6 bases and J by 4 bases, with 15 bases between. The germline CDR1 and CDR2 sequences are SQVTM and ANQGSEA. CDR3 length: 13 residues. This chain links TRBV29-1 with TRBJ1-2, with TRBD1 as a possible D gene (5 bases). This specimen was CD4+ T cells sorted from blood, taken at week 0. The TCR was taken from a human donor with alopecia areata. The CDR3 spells CSVFTGSSYGYTF. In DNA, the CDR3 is TGCAGCGTGTTCACAGGATCTAGCTATGGCTACACCTTC.